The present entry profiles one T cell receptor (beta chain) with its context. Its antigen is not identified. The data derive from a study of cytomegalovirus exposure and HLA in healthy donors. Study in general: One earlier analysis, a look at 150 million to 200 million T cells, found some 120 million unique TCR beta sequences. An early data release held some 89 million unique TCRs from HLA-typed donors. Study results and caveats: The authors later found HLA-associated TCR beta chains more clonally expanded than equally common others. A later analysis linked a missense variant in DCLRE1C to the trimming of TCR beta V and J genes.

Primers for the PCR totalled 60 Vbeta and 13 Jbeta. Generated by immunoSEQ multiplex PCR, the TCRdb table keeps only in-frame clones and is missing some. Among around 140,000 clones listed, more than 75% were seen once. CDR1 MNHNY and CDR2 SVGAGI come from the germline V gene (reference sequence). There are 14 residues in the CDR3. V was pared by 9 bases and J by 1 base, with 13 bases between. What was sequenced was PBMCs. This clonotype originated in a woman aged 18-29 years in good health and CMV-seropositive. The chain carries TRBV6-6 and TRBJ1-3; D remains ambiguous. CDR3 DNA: TGTGCCAGTAGCTTGCGGCCTTCTGGAAACACCATATATTTT. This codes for CASSLRPSGNTIYF.